The next 15 T cell receptor beta chains were all read from a single sample in a study of low-dose radiotherapy and immunotherapy resistance in tumors. Documented time point: before trial treatment. First-strand cDNA used TRAV- and TRBV-specific primers, covering alpha and beta chains. The PCR that amplified TCRs ran for around 20 cycles, relying on a constant-region primer and a V-primer adapter. TCRdb reprocessed the reads with MiXCR, giving one entry per CDR3 protein. The top ten hold roughly 1% of the sample, which has 80,000 to 95,000 distinct CDR3 sequences, roughly a tenth seen once. The sequences come from PBMCs, collected before treatment. These receptors were obtained from a male donor with prostate cancer.

The chain couples TRBV2 to TRBJ2-7; 7 nucleotides agree with TRBD1. The CDR3 covers 15 residues. Germline trimming cut 5 bases from V and 4 bases from J; bases unmatched to any gene: 11. The germline gives CDR1 SNHLY, CDR2 FYNNEI. CDR3 in amino acids: CASSQQGFSRYEQYF. As DNA, the CDR3 is TGTGCCAGCAGTCAACAGGGGTTCTCGCGATACGAGCAGTACTTC.

V gene TRBV5-5 combines with J gene TRBJ1-2; tentative D call: TRBD1 (6 bases). Germline-derived CDR1 and CDR2 are SGHKS and YYEKEE (reference sequence). V was shortened by 4 bases and J by 0 bases, with 13 bases between the two germline ends. The CDR3 is 15 residues long. CDR3 sequence (DNA): TGTGCCAGCAGCCGACAGGATCTAGCTAACTATGGCTACACCTTC. It encodes CASSRQDLANYGYTF.

This clonotype was counted ten times or more. This chain links TRBV20-1 with TRBJ2-7; maybe TRBD1 (5 bases). V was cut by 2 bases and J by 3 bases, with 8 bases left in between. Germline lookup yields CDR1 DFQATT and CDR2 SNEGSKA (reference sequence). The CDR3 runs to 12 residues. CDR3 sequence: CSARKDNYEQYF. In nucleotides, the CDR3 is TGCAGTGCTAGAAAGGACAACTACGAGCAGTACTTC.

This clonotype has just a few counts. This rearrangement joins TRBV27 to TRBJ2-2; possible D gene TRBD2, 6 bases. V dropped 3 bases and J dropped 0 bases, with 20 bases sitting between them. The CDR3 has 19 residues. Germline V gene sequence: CDR1 MNHEY, CDR2 SMNVEV (reference sequence). The CDR3 region has the DNA TGTGCCAGCAGTTTTCGCCCGATTAGCGGAAACTCGAACACCGGGGAGCTGTTTTTT. Its protein is CASSFRPISGNSNTGELFF.

This clonotype was counted ten times or more. CDR3 nucleotides: TGTGCCAGCACGGACAATCAAGAGACCCAGTACTTC. It translates to CASTDNQETQYF. The V call is TRBV7-9, the J call TRBJ2-5; tentatively, D is TRBD1 (5 bases). The CDR3 contains 12 residues. The germline CDR1 and CDR2 sequences are SEHNR and FQNEAQ (reference sequence). Trimming took 7 bases from V and 2 from J, leaving 8 bases between them.

This clonotype was detected ten times or more. The V and J genes are TRBV27 and TRBJ2-7; D uncertain. Germline V gives CDR1 MNHEY, CDR2 SMNVEV (reference sequence). The V end was cut by 3 bases, the J end by 3 bases, with 9 bases between. CDR3 length equals 13 residues. The CDR3 protein is CASSFPPFYEQYF. For the CDR3, the DNA is TGTGCCAGCAGTTTCCCCCCTTTCTACGAGCAGTACTTC.

This chain joins TRBV28 and TRBJ2-3; D is perhaps TRBD2 (6 bases). The CDR3 contains 14 residues. Germline CDR1 reads MDHEN; CDR2 reads SYDVKM. V was shortened by 5 bases and J by 7 bases, with 16 bases between the two germline ends. The CDR3 here is CASSLPGEANTQYF. In DNA form, the CDR3 reads TGTGCCAGCAGTCTTCCGGGAGAAGCGAATACGCAGTATTTT. The complete variable domain, with remaining parts taken from reference TRBV28 and TRBJ2-3, reads DVKVTQSSRYLVKRTGEKVFLECVQDMDHENMFWYRQDPGLGLRLIYFSYDVKMKEKGDIPEGYSVSREKKERFSLILESASTNQTSMYLCASSLPGEANTQYFGPGTRLTVL.

In this sample, this clonotype turned up many times. The CDR3 DNA is TGCAGCGGAACCACTAGCGGGAGCGCAGATACGCAGTATTTT. This translates into CSGTTSGSADTQYF. The V gene is TRBV29-1, the J gene TRBJ2-3; TRBD2 matches 11 bases. The CDR3 loop spans 14 amino acids. Looked up from germline, CDR1 is SQVTM and CDR2 is ANQGSEA. Trimming removed 7 bases from V and 4 bases from J; junction bases left unmatched: 7.

This clonotype has ten or more counts. The rearrangement joins TRBV29-1 to TRBJ2-1, with D perhaps assigned TRBD1 or TRBD2 (5 bases each). The CDR3 is 11 amino acids. V shed 5 bases and J shed 10 bases, with 12 bases lying between them. Germline-derived CDR1 and CDR2 are SQVTM and ANQGSEA. CDR3 in DNA: TGCAGCGTTATCCGGGACGCCGAGCAGTTCTTC. Protein: CSVIRDAEQFF.

This clonotype was counted ten times or more. The gene calls are TRBV10-3 and TRBJ2-7; TRBD1 matches at 8 bases. The V and J ends lost 0 bases and 4 bases, in that order; junction bases with no gene match: 8. CDR1 is ENHRY and CDR2 is SYGVKD in the germline V gene. This CDR3 is 16 amino acids long. CDR3 coding DNA: TGTGCCATCAGTGAGTCAGGCCCTGACAGGGGTTACGAGCAGTACTTC. Translation gives CAISESGPDRGYEQYF.

This clonotype appeared many times. The rearrangement joins TRBV2 to TRBJ2-2, with D unclear. V lost 9 bases and J lost 0, with 14 bases in between. The CDR3 runs 15 residues. Germline V CDR1 and CDR2: SNHLY, FYNNEI. The CDR3 loop reads CASNLGSANTGELFF. The CDR3 nucleotides are TGTGCCAGTAATCTCGGATCCGCGAACACCGGGGAGCTGTTTTTT. Filled out from reference TRBV2 and TRBJ2-2, the complete variable domain reads EPEVTQTPSHQVTQMGQEVILRCVPISNHLYFYWYRQILGQKVEFLVSFYNNEISEKSEIFDDQFSVERPDGSNFTLKIRSTKLEDSAMYFCASNLGSANTGELFFGEGSRLTVL.

Ten or more counts support this clonotype. This sequence joins TRBV7-2 and TRBJ2-3, with D uncertain. The germline V gene has CDR1 SGHTA and CDR2 FQGNSA. V lost 2 bases, J lost 1 base, and 13 bases lay in between. The CDR3 is made up of 16 amino acids. The CDR3 nucleotides are TGTGCCAGCAGCTTACAGTCAGGTAGAGGCACAGATACGCAGTATTTT. Amino acids: CASSLQSGRGTDTQYF.

This clonotype has ten or more counts. V is TRBV20-1 and J is TRBJ2-1; D unclear. CDR1 is DFQATT and CDR2 is SNEGSKA in the germline V gene (reference sequence). V lost 3 bases to trimming and J lost 6 bases, with 9 bases between them. The CDR3 contains 12 residues. The CDR3 coding sequence is TGCAGTGCTAGTCCTAGACCCAATGAGCAGTTCTTC. Translated, it gives CSASPRPNEQFF.

This clonotype was seen at least ten times. The rearrangement links TRBV20-1 to TRBJ1-4; D gene ambiguous. In germline, CDR1 is DFQATT, CDR2 SNEGSKA (reference sequence). The V end was cut by 3 bases, the J end by 0 bases, with 14 bases between. The CDR3 has 16 residues. The CDR3 DNA reads as TGCAGTGCTAGTCTGGTCGGTTTCGCAACTAATGAAAAACTGTTTTTT. As protein: CSASLVGFATNEKLFF.

Ten or more counts support this clonotype. The rearrangement joins TRBV7-3 to TRBJ2-3, with no clear D. This CDR3 region has 15 residues. CDR1 is SGHTA and CDR2 is FQGTGA in the germline V gene. V shed 0 bases and J shed 7 bases, with 14 bases lying between them. The CDR3 loop is CASSLTLAGGNTQYF. The CDR3 DNA follows: TGTGCCAGCAGCTTAACCCTGGCTGGTGGGAATACGCAGTATTTT. Variable domain in full (rest from reference TRBV7-3 and TRBJ2-3): GAGVSQTPSNKVTEKGKYVELRCDPISGHTALYWYRQSLGQGPEFLIYFQGTGAADDSGLPNDRFFAVRPEGSVSTLKIQRTERGDSAVYLCASSLTLAGGNTQYFGPGTRLTVL.